This T cell receptor beta chain is drawn from a study of blood T cell repertoires in COVID-19. In the study's own analysis: Researchers report that nucleated cell counts were estimated from reference gene primer amplification. Data came from immunoSEQ multiplex PCR; TCRdb stores just in-frame clones and leaves some out. The V and J calls and the clone size are those of that table, but D and trimming were determined from the DNA. This table holds hundreds of thousands of clones, roughly 85% found once. Germline CDR1 is LGHNA and CDR2 is YSLEER. The CDR3 runs 17 residues. V was pared by 3 bases and J by 4 bases, with 21 bases between.

The TCR sequence derives from a man in his fifties with active or convalescent COVID-19. The sequenced sample consisted of peripheral blood. The chain employs TRBV4-3 and TRBJ1-1, with D perhaps TRBD1 (5 bases). This CDR3 is CASSQGGAGLWATEAFF. The CDR3, as DNA: TGCGCCAGCAGCCAGGGGGGAGCAGGACTCTGGGCCACTGAAGCTTTCTTT.